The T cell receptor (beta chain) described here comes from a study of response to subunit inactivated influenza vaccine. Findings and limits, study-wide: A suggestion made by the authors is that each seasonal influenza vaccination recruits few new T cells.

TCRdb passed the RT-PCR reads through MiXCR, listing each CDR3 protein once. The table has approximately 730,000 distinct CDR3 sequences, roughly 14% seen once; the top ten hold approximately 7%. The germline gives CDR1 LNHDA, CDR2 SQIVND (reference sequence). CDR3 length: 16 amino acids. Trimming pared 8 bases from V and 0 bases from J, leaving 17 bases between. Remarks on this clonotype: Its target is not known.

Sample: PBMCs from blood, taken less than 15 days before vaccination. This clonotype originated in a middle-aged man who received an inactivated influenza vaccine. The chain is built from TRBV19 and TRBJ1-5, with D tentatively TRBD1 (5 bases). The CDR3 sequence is CASHTPGRGSNQPQHF. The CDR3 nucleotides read TGTGCCAGTCACACTCCGGGACGGGGTAGCAATCAGCCCCAGCATTTT.